This entry is about one TCR beta chain. What it binds is unknown. Germline assignment: CDR1 GTSNPN and CDR2 SVGIG (reference sequence). The V and J ends lost 7 bases and 2 bases respectively, with 17 bases between them. CDR3 length: 14 amino acids. The source of the sample is a study of T cell responses to AZD1222 COVID-19 vaccine. TCRdb's table, derived via immunoSEQ multiplex PCR, lists solely in-frame clones and lacks some. The sample consists of around 100,000 clones, about nine tenths of them appearing once. Study observations and caveats: After two AZD1222 doses, spike-specific TCR breadth and depth rose versus day 0.

This sample comprised peripheral blood, obtained on day 0 of AZD1222 vaccination. V is TRBV30 and J is TRBJ1-2; tentative D call: TRBD1 (5 bases). The receptor comes from an adult in good health. The chain's CDR3 is CALDAPGRNYGYTF. In DNA form, the CDR3 reads TGTGCCTTGGACGCCCCGGGACGGAACTATGGCTACACCTTC.